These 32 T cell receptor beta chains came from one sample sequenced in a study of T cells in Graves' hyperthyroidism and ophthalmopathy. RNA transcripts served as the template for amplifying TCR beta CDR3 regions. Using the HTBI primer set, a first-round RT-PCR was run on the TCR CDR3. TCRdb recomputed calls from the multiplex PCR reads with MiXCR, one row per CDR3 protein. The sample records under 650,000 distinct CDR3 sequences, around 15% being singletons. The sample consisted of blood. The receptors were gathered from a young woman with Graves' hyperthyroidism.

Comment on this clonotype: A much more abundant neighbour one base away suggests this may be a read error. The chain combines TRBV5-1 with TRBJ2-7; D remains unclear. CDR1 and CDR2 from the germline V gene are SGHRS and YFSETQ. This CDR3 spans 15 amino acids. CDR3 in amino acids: CASSLESVGVHEQYF. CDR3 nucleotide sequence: TGTGCCAGCAGCTTGGAATCGGTCGGAGTCCACGAGCAGTACTTC.

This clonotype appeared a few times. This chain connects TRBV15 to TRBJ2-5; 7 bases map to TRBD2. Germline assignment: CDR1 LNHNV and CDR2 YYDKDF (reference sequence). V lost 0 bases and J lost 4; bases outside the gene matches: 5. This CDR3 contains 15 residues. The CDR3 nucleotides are TGTGCCACCAGCAGAGAGGCGGGAGCGGTAGAGACCCAGTACTTC. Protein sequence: CATSREAGAVETQYF.

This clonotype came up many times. The CDR3 spells CASARENEETQYF. CDR3 DNA: TGTGCCAGCGCGCGGGAGAACGAGGAGACCCAGTACTTC. The chain joins TRBV28 to TRBJ2-5; 7 nucleotides agree with TRBD2. The CDR3 spans 13 residues. Germline assignment: CDR1 MDHEN and CDR2 SYDVKM. V was pared by 8 bases and J by 5 bases, with 8 bases of the junction left unmatched.

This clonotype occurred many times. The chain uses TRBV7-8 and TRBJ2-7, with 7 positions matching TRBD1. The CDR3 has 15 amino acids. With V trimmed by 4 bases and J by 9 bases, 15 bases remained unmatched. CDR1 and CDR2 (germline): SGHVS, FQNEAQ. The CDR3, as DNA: TGTGCCAGCAGCTCCCGGACAGGAACCTACGAGAGGCAGTACTTC. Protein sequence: CASSSRTGTYERQYF.

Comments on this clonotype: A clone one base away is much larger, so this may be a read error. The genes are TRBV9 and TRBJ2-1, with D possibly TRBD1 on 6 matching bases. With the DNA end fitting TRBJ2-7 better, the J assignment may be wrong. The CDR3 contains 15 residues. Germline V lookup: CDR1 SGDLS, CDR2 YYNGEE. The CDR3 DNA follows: TGTGCCAGCAGCCCACGAGGGGGACCCTACAATGAGCAGTACTTC. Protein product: CASSPRGGPYNEQYF.

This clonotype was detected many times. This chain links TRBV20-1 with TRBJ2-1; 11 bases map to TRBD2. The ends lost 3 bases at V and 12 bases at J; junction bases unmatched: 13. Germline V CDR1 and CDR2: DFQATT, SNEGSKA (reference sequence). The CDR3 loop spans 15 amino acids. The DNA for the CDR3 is TGCAGTGCTAGTACTAGACTAGCGGGAAGGGGGGGGCAGTTCTTC. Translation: CSASTRLAGRGGQFF.

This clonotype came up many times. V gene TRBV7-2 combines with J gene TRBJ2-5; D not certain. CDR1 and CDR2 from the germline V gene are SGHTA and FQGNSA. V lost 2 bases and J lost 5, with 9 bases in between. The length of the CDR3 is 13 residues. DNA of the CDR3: TGTGCCAGCAGCTTATACTTGGGGGAGACCCAGTACTTC. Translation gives CASSLYLGETQYF.

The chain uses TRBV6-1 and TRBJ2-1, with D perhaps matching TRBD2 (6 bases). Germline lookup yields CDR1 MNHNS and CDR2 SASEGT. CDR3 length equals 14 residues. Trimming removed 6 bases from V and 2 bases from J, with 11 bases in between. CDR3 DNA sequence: TGTGCCAGCAGCCCCGGGGAGGCCTACAATGAGCAGTTCTTC. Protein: CASSPGEAYNEQFF.

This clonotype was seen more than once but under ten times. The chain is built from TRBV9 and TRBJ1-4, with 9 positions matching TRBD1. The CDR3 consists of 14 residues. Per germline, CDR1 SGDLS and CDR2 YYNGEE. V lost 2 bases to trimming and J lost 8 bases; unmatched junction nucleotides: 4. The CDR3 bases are TGTGCCAGCAGCGTCACCGGACAGGGGGAAAAACTGTTTTTT. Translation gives CASSVTGQGEKLFF. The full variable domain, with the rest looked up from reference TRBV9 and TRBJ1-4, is DSGVTQTPKHLITATGQRVTLRCSPRSGDLSVYWYQQSLDQGLQFLIQYYNGEERAKGNILERFSAQQFPDLHSELNLSSLELGDSALYFCASSVTGQGEKLFFGSGTQLSVL.

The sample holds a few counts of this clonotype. The CDR3 DNA reads as TGTGCCAGCAGTGGGAGACTAGCGGGTACCTACGAGCAGTACTTC. Its protein is CASSGRLAGTYEQYF. The chain couples TRBV6-1 to TRBJ2-7; TRBD2 agrees at 10 bases. Trimming took 4 bases from V and 2 from J; bases not matched to a gene: 5. Germline CDR1 is MNHNS and CDR2 is SASEGT. The CDR3 is 15 residues long.

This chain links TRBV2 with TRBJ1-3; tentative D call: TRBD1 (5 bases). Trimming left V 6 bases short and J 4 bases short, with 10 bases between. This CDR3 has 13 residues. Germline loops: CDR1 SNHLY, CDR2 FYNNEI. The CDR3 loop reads CASSRAGGNTIYF. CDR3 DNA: TGTGCCAGCAGCAGGGCTGGAGGAAACACCATATATTTT.

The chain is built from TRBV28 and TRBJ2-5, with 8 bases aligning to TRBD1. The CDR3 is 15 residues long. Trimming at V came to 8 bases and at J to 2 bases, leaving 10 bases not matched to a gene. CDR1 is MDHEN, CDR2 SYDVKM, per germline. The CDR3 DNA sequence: TGTGCCAGCGGAACCGAGACAGGGGTTCAAGAGACCCAGTACTTC. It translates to CASGTETGVQETQYF.

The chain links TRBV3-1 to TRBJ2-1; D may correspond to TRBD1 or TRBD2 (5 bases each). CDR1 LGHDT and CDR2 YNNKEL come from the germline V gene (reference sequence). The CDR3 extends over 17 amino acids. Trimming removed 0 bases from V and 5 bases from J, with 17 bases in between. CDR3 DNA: TGTGCCAGCAGCCAAGAGTCCGGGGCAGGGTTGGACAATGAGCAGTTCTTC. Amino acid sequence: CASSQESGAGLDNEQFF.

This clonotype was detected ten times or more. The CDR3 sequence: CASSVTGSTDTQYF. In DNA form, the CDR3 reads TGTGCCAGCAGTGTGACAGGGAGCACAGATACGCAGTATTTT. The V call is TRBV28, the J call TRBJ2-3, with 7 nucleotides matching TRBD1. V lost 5 bases to trimming and J lost 0 bases; unmatched junction nucleotides: 2. This CDR3 is 14 amino acids long. Germline V lookup: CDR1 MDHEN, CDR2 SYDVKM.

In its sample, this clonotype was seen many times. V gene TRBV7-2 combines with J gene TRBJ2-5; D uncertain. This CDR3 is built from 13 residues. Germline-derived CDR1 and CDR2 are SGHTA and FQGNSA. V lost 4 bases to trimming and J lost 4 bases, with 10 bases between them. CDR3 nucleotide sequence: TGTGCCAGCAGCTACGGGCCCATAGAGACCCAGTACTTC. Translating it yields CASSYGPIETQYF.

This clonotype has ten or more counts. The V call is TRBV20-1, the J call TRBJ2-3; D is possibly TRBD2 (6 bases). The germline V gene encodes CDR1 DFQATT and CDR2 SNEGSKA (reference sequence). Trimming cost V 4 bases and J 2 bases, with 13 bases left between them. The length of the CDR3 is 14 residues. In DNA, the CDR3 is TGCAGTGCTATCGGGACTCCCTACACAGATACGCAGTATTTT. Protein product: CSAIGTPYTDTQYF.

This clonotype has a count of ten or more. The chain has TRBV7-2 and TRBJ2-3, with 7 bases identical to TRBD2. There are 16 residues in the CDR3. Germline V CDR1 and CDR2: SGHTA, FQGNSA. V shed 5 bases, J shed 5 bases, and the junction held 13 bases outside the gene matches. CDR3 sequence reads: CASSQGRPGGGDTQYF. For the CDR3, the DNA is TGTGCCAGCAGCCAAGGCCGGCCGGGAGGCGGAGATACGCAGTATTTT.

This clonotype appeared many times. The CDR3 here is CASSSNRASGRNEQFF. CDR3 DNA sequence: TGTGCCAGCAGTTCCAATCGGGCTAGCGGGAGAAATGAGCAGTTCTTC. The V and J genes are TRBV6-5 and TRBJ2-1; 10 bases match TRBD2. The CDR3 contains 16 residues. Germline-derived CDR1 and CDR2 are MNHEY and SVGAGI. The V and J ends lost 4 bases and 7 bases, in that order; junction bases with no gene match: 10.

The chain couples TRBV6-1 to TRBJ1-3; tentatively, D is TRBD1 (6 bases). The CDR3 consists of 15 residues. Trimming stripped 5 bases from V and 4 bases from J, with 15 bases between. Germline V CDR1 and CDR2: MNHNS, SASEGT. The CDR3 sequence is CASSKDSLPGNTIYF. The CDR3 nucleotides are TGTGCCAGCAGTAAGGACAGTTTACCAGGAAACACCATATATTTT.

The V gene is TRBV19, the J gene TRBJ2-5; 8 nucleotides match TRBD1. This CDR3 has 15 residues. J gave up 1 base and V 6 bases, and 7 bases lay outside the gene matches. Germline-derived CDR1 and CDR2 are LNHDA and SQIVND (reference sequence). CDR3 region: CASSRTGGFQETQYF. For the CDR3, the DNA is TGTGCCAGTAGCCGAACAGGGGGTTTCCAAGAGACCCAGTACTTC. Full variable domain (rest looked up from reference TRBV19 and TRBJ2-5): DGGITQSPKYLFRKEGQNVTLSCEQNLNHDAMYWYRQDPGQGLRLIYYSQIVNDFQKGDIAEGYSVSREKKESFPLTVTSAQKNPTAFYLCASSRTGGFQETQYFGPGTRLLVL.

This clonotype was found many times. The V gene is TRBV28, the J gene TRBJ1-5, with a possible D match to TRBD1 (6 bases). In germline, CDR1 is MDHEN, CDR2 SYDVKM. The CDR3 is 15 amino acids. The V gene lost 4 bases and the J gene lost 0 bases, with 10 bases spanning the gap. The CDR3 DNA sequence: TGTGCCAGCAGTTCCGGACAGTTTAGCAATCAGCCCCAGCATTTT. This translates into CASSSGQFSNQPQHF.

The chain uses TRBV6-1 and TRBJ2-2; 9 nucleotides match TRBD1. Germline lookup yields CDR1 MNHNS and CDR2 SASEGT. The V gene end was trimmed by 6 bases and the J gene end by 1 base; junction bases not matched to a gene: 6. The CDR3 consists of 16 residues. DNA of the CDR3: TGTGCCAGCAGCCGGGGACAGGGCTGGAACACCGGGGAGCTGTTTTTT. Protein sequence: CASSRGQGWNTGELFF.

CDR3 residues: CASSWRGTAFTGELFF. CDR3 in DNA: TGTGCCAGCAGTTGGCGGGGGACAGCTTTCACCGGGGAGCTGTTTTTT. The rearrangement links TRBV28 to TRBJ2-2; D may correspond to TRBD1 or TRBD2 (7 bases each). From germline, CDR1 is MDHEN and CDR2 SYDVKM. The CDR3 spans 16 residues. V was shortened by 4 bases and J by 4 bases, with 16 bases between the two germline ends.

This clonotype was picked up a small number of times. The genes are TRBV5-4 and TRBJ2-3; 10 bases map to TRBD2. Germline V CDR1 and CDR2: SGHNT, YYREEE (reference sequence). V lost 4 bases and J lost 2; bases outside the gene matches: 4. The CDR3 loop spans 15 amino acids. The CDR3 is CASSLSGRTTDTQYF. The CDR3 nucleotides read TGTGCCAGCAGCCTTAGCGGGAGGACCACAGATACGCAGTATTTT.

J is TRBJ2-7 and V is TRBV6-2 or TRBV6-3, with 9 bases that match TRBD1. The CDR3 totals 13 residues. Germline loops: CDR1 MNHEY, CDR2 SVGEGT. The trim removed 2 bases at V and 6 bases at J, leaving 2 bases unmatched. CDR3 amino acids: CASSYGTGLEQYF. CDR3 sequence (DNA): TGTGCCAGCAGTTACGGGACAGGGCTCGAGCAGTACTTC.

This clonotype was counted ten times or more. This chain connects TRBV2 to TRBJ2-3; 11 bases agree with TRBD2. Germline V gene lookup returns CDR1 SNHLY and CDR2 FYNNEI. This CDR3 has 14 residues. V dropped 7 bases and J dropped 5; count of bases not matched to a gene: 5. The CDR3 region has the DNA TGTGCCAGCACGGGACTAGCGGAGGTAGATACGCAGTATTTT. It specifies CASTGLAEVDTQYF.

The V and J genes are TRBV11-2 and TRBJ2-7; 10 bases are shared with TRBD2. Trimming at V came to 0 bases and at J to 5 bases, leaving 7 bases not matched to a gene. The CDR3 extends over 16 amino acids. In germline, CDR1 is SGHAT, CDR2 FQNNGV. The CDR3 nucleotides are TGTGCCAGCAGCTTAGACCTAGCGGGAGTGGTCGACGAGCAGTACTTC. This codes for CASSLDLAGVVDEQYF.

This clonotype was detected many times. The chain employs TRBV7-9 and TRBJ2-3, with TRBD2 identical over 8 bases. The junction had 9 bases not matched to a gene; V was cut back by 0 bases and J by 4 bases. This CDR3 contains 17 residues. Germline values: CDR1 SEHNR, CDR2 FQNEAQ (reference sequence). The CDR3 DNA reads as TGTGCCAGCAGCTTAGCCCAACTCCGGGAGGGCTCAGATACGCAGTATTTT. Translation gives CASSLAQLREGSDTQYF.

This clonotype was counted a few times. As DNA, the CDR3 is TGCAGTGCTAGAGACCGGGACTACTTCTCCTACGAGCAGTACTTC. This translates into CSARDRDYFSYEQYF. The chain joins TRBV20-1 to TRBJ2-7; 7 bases line up with TRBD2. V was pared by 0 bases and J by 0 bases, with 5 bases of the junction left unmatched. The CDR3 is 15 residues long. Germline V lookup: CDR1 DFQATT, CDR2 SNEGSKA (reference sequence).

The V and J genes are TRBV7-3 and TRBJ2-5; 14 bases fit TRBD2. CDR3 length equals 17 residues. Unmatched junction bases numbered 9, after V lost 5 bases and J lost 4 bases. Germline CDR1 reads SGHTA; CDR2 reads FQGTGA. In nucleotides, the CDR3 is TGTGCCAGCAGCCGCGGGGGACTAGCGGGAGTACGAGAGACCCAGTACTTC. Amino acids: CASSRGGLAGVRETQYF.

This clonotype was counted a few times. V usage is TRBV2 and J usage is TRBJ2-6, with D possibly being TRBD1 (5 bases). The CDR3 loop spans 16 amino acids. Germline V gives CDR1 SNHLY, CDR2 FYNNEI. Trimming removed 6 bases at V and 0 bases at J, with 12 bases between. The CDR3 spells CASRGVVLSGANVLTF. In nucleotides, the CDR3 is TGTGCCAGCAGAGGGGTAGTGCTCTCTGGGGCCAACGTCCTGACTTTC. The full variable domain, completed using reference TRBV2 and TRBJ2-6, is EPEVTQTPSHQVTQMGQEVILRCVPISNHLYFYWYRQILGQKVEFLVSFYNNEISEKSEIFDDQFSVERPDGSNFTLKIRSTKLEDSAMYFCASRGVVLSGANVLTFGAGSRLTVL.

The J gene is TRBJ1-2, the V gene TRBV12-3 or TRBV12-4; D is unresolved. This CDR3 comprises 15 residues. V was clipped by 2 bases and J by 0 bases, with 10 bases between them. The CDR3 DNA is TGTGCCAGCAGTTTAAGGGTCCTCTCTAACTATGGCTACACCTTC. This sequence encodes CASSLRVLSNYGYTF.